The 19 T cell receptor beta chains listed next were all sequenced from one sample in a study of control samples from healthy donors and cancer patients. Assay used: immunoSEQ multiplex PCR; TCRdb lists only in-frame clones, some missing. The sample includes fewer than 95,000 clones, about 89% seen only once; the top ten take over 20%. Material: blood. Receptors were obtained from a man younger than 45 in good health.

V is TRBV30 and J is TRBJ1-2; no clear D. V was cut by 0 bases and J by 3 bases, with 2 bases left in between. This CDR3 contains 11 residues. The germline V gene encodes CDR1 GTSNPN and CDR2 SVGIG (reference sequence). In DNA form, the CDR3 reads TGTGCCTGGAGTGTAGACTATGGCTACACCTTC. This gives the protein CAWSVDYGYTF.

The chain links TRBV29-1 to TRBJ2-3; 7 bases agree with TRBD2. The CDR3 is made up of 14 amino acids. J lost 2 bases, V lost 5 bases, and 7 bases had no gene match. Germline V lookup: CDR1 SQVTM, CDR2 ANQGSEA. The CDR3 DNA is TGCAGCGTTTCGGGGGGACCTACCACAGATACGCAGTATTTT. This encodes CSVSGGPTTDTQYF.

The chain joins TRBV2 to TRBJ1-1, with TRBD1 identical over 7 bases. The germline V gene has CDR1 SNHLY and CDR2 FYNNEI. The J segment lost 10 bases and the V segment lost 5 bases, leaving 7 bases of the junction unmatched. The CDR3 sequence is 12 residues long. CDR3 amino acids: CASSNRQGSAFF. The CDR3 DNA is TGTGCCAGCAGTAACCGACAGGGTTCAGCTTTCTTT.

V gene TRBV7-9 combines with J gene TRBJ1-4; unclear D gene. The CDR3 sequence is 14 residues long. Trimming removed 3 bases from V and 2 bases from J, with 7 bases in between. CDR1 is SEHNR, CDR2 FQNEAQ, per germline (reference sequence). For the CDR3, the DNA is TGTGCCAGCAGCTTTTCAATGACTAATGAAAAACTGTTTTTT. Translating it yields CASSFSMTNEKLFF.

The CDR3 coding sequence is TGTGCCAGCAGCTTAGACAGGGGGTCTAGCTATGGCTACACCTTC. Translated: CASSLDRGSSYGYTF. The rearrangement uses TRBV11-2 and TRBJ1-2, with 7 bases identical to TRBD1. V shed 0 bases and J 4 bases; nucleotides not matched to a gene: 5. Germline lookup yields CDR1 SGHAT and CDR2 FQNNGV. The length of the CDR3 is 15 residues. The full variable domain, with the rest looked up from reference TRBV11-2 and TRBJ1-2, is EAGVAQSPRYKIIEKRQSVAFWCNPISGHATLYWYQQILGQGPKLLIQFQNNGVVDDSQLPKDRFSAERLKGVDSTLKIQPAKLEDSAVYLCASSLDRGSSYGYTFGSGTRLTVV.

The rearrangement joins TRBV9 to TRBJ1-2; D perhaps matches TRBD1 (5 bases). The CDR3 covers 14 residues. V dropped 4 bases and J dropped 5 bases, with 15 bases sitting between them. Germline V gene data show CDR1 as SGDLS and CDR2 as YYNGEE. The CDR3 coding sequence is TGTGCCAGCAGCCAACTCGACAGTGAATATGGCTACACCTTC. Its protein is CASSQLDSEYGYTF.

The sample holds one count of this clone. This chain uses TRBV18 with TRBJ2-7; D remains ambiguous. The CDR3 runs 14 residues. V dropped 2 bases and J dropped 1 base, with 9 bases sitting between them. Germline-derived CDR1 and CDR2 are KGHSH and LQKENI. The CDR3: CASSPDLISYEQYF. In DNA form, the CDR3 reads TGTGCCAGCTCACCAGACCTAATTTCCTACGAGCAGTACTTC. The full variable domain, with the rest looked up from reference TRBV18 and TRBJ2-7, is NAGVMQNPRHLVRRRGQEARLRCSPMKGHSHVYWYRQLPEEGLKFMVYLQKENIIDESGMPKERFSAEFPKEGPSILRIQQVVRGDSAAYFCASSPDLISYEQYFGPGTRLTVT.

The rearrangement links TRBV7-6 to TRBJ2-1, with TRBD1 matching over 8 bases. The CDR3 has 17 amino acids. After removal of 0 bases from V and 7 bases from J, the junction contained 11 bases not matched to a gene. The germline CDR1 and CDR2 sequences are SGHVS and FNYEAQ. The CDR3 nucleotides are TGTGCCAGCAGCTTAGCGGGGGGTACAGGGGGAATAAATGAGCAGTTCTTC. It specifies CASSLAGGTGGINEQFF. The full variable domain, completed using reference TRBV7-6 and TRBJ2-1, is GAGVSQSPRYKVTKRGQDVALRCDPISGHVSLYWYRQALGQGPEFLTYFNYEAQQDKSGLPNDRFSAERPEGSISTLTIQRTEQRDSAMYRCASSLAGGTGGINEQFFGPGTRLTVL.

The chain links TRBV28 to TRBJ1-1, with unresolved D. Germline CDR1 is MDHEN and CDR2 is SYDVKM. Trimming stripped 8 bases from V and 3 bases from J, with 13 bases between. This CDR3 is built from 13 residues. Written as DNA, the CDR3 is TGTGCCAGCGGAACAGAGGTCTACACTGAAGCTTTCTTT. It specifies CASGTEVYTEAFF.

The rearrangement uses TRBV12-3 or TRBV12-4 and TRBJ2-3; D is unresolved. The CDR3 is made up of 13 amino acids. Trimming pared 6 bases from V and 1 base from J, leaving 8 bases between. The DNA for the CDR3 is TGTGCCAGCAGGATTGTGGGCACAGATACGCAGTATTTT. Translating gives CASRIVGTDTQYF.

The chain recombines TRBV5-4 with TRBJ1-1, with D perhaps matching TRBD1 (5 bases). Germline lookup yields CDR1 SGHNT and CDR2 YYREEE (reference sequence). The CDR3 length is 14 residues. The V end lost 5 bases, the J end lost 0 bases, and 11 bases lay between the germline ends. CDR3 loop: CASSAGLLNTEAFF. Here the CDR3 DNA reads TGTGCCAGCAGTGCGGGACTCCTGAACACTGAAGCTTTCTTT.

The chain is built from TRBV7-6 and TRBJ2-5; TRBD2 agrees at 11 bases. The CDR3 loop spans 16 amino acids. V shed 3 bases, J shed 1 base, and the junction held 4 bases outside the gene matches. Per the germline V gene, CDR1 is SGHVS and CDR2 is FNYEAQ. The CDR3 region has the DNA TGTGCCAGCAGCTTCTCTAGCGGGGGGCCCCAAGAGACCCAGTACTTC. This codes for CASSFSSGGPQETQYF.

CDR3: CASSYNTGVAGELFF. The CDR3 DNA follows: TGTGCCAGCAGCTACAATACAGGGGTGGCCGGGGAGCTGTTTTTT. The chain uses TRBV11-2 and TRBJ2-2; 7 bases agree with TRBD1. The junction had 8 bases not matched to a gene; V was cut back by 4 bases and J by 6 bases. CDR3 length equals 15 residues. Germline-derived CDR1 and CDR2 are SGHAT and FQNNGV.

This chain joins TRBV7-2 and TRBJ2-7; D is possibly TRBD2 (5 bases). The V end lost 1 base, the J end lost 3 bases, and 10 bases lay between the germline ends. The CDR3 totals 14 residues. Per germline, CDR1 SGHTA and CDR2 FQGNSA. The CDR3 here is CASSLVAGLYEQYV. CDR3 nucleotide sequence: TGTGCCAGCAGCTTAGTAGCAGGACTCTACGAGCAGTACGTC.

The chain joins TRBV7-8 to TRBJ1-1; D uncertain. CDR3 size: 13 residues. Looked up from germline, CDR1 is SGHVS and CDR2 is FQNEAQ. The V gene lost 3 bases and the J gene lost 0 bases, with 5 bases spanning the gap. Here the CDR3 DNA reads TGTGCCAGCAGCTTGCTCGTGAACACTGAAGCTTTCTTT. The encoded protein is CASSLLVNTEAFF.

The chain carries TRBV11-2 and TRBJ2-5; weak D call: TRBD2 (6 bases). Germline values: CDR1 SGHAT, CDR2 FQNNGV. The V and J ends lost 2 bases and 2 bases respectively, with 12 bases between them. CDR3 length equals 15 residues. CDR3 in DNA: TGTGCCAGCAGCTTATTGGGCGGGATACAAGAGACCCAGTACTTC. This sequence encodes CASSLLGGIQETQYF.

The chain recombines TRBV7-8 with TRBJ1-6, with D tentatively TRBD1 (6 bases). The V and J ends lost 5 bases and 8 bases respectively, with 22 bases between them. Looked up from germline, CDR1 is SGHVS and CDR2 is FQNEAQ. This CDR3 is built from 17 residues. The CDR3 loop reads CASSPGNRVVAYSPLHF. The CDR3 DNA sequence: TGTGCCAGCAGCCCGGGTAACAGGGTCGTAGCATATTCACCCCTCCACTTT.

This clone was found many times. Other DNA sequences in this specimen translate into the identical CDR3. The rearrangement uses TRBV5-1 and TRBJ1-1; D gene ambiguous. Germline V gene data show CDR1 as SGHRS and CDR2 as YFSETQ. The CDR3 is made up of 13 amino acids. With 4 bases removed from V and 6 bases from J, the gap between germline ends came to 13 bases. CDR3 DNA: TGCGCCAGCAGCCCCCGGGGAGCGTCTGAAGCTTTCTTT. This encodes CASSPRGASEAFF.

There are a few counts of this clone. The gene calls are TRBV11-3 and TRBJ2-2; 7 bases are shared with TRBD2. The ends lost 5 bases at V and 1 base at J; junction bases unmatched: 7. Germline V gives CDR1 SGHNT, CDR2 YENEEA. The length of the CDR3 is 16 residues. The CDR3 protein is CASSPGLGVNTGELFF. CDR3 bases: TGTGCCAGCAGCCCCGGACTAGGGGTGAACACCGGGGAGCTGTTTTTT.